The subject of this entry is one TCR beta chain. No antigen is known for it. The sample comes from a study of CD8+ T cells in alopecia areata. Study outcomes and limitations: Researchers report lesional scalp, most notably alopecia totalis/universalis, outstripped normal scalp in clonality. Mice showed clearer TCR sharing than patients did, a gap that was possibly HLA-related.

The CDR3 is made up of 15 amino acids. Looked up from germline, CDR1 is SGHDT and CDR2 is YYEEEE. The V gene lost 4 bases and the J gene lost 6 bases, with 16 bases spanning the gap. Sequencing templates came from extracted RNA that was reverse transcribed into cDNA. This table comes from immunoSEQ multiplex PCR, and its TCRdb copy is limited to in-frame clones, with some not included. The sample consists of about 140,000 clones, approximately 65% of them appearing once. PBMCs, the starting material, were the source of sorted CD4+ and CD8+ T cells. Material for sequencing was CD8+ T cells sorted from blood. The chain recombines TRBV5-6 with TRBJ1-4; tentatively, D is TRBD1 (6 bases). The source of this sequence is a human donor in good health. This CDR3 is CASSPWGAGDEKLFF. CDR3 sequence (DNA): TGTGCCAGCAGCCCGTGGGGCGCAGGGGATGAAAAACTGTTTTTT.